This TCR beta chain was sequenced in a study of CD8+ T cells in alopecia areata. Study-wide context: Tofacitinib therapy took 6 to 18 months; 6 months off drug came after. Percentage of affected scalp area was the basis on which treated patients' severity was scored.

In each case, RNA was isolated and then reverse transcribed into cDNA as the sequencing template. Using immunoSEQ multiplex PCR, the repertoire was profiled, and TCRdb retains in-frame clones only, with some absent. Of roughly 110,000 clones in the sample, less than 90% were seen once. Treatment reported: oral pan-JAK inhibitor, 5-10 mg twice daily. Per the germline V gene, CDR1 is LNHNV and CDR2 is YYDKDF (reference sequence). The CDR3 sequence is 15 residues long. J lost 2 bases, V lost 3 bases, and 4 bases had no gene match. This TCR derives from a human donor with alopecia areata. This specimen was CD8+ T cells sorted from blood, taken at week 24, from a patient treated with tofacitinib. The V call is TRBV15, the J call TRBJ2-7; 10 bases match TRBD1. The CDR3 region has the DNA TGTGCCACCAGCAGGGACAGGGGGGAAGCCTACGAGCAGTACTTC. Its protein product is CATSRDRGEAYEQYF.